This entry lists 24 T cell receptor beta chains sequenced from one sample in a study of blood T cell repertoires in COVID-19. The table came from immunoSEQ multiplex PCR; TCRdb's copy has only in-frame clones and leaves some out. The table lists more than 300,000 clones, under 90% of them singletons. The sequencing input was peripheral blood. Receptor source: a woman aged 30 to 39 with COVID-19, enrolled during active disease.

This chain uses TRBV5-1 with TRBJ1-6, with 7 bases lining up with TRBD1. Germline CDR1 is SGHRS and CDR2 is YFSETQ. This CDR3 is 17 amino acids long. V was pared by 5 bases and J by 6 bases, with 14 bases of the junction left unmatched. The CDR3 DNA reads as TGCGCCAGCAGAGAGGGGACAGTTTGGGGTCTTAATTCACCCCTCCACTTT. Amino acids: CASREGTVWGLNSPLHF.

The chain recombines TRBV5-1 with TRBJ2-1, with D tentatively TRBD2 (6 bases). Germline V CDR1 and CDR2: SGHRS, YFSETQ. This CDR3 spans 15 amino acids. V shed 6 bases and J shed 0 bases, with 13 bases lying between them. The CDR3 nucleotides are TGCGCCAGCAAGGAGGGGTTGAGCTCCTACAATGAGCAGTTCTTC. Encoded protein: CASKEGLSSYNEQFF.

This clone was counted a single time. The chain links TRBV6-2 or TRBV6-3 to TRBJ2-7; 9 positions match TRBD1. Germline V CDR1 and CDR2: MNHEY, SVGEGT. Trimming at V came to 6 bases and at J to 2 bases, leaving 5 bases not matched to a gene. The CDR3 loop spans 14 amino acids. The CDR3 spells CASSRQGVPYEQYV. The CDR3 DNA reads TGTGCCAGCAGCAGACAGGGGGTCCCCTACGAGCAGTACGTC.

The chain carries TRBV6-4 and TRBJ2-1, with D possibly being TRBD2 (7 bases). Trimming pared 0 bases from V and 7 bases from J, leaving 19 bases between. Looked up from germline, CDR1 is MRHNA and CDR2 is SNTAGT. The length of the CDR3 is 17 residues. CDR3 loop: CASSDSAYPGGKNEQFF. In DNA, the CDR3 is TGTGCCAGCAGTGACTCGGCTTACCCGGGGGGCAAAAATGAGCAGTTCTTC.

The chain recombines TRBV9 with TRBJ1-6, with TRBD1 as a possible D gene (5 bases). The CDR3 spans 13 residues. Trimming took 2 bases from V and 8 from J, leaving 8 bases between them. CDR1 and CDR2 (germline): SGDLS, YYNGEE. DNA for the CDR3: TGTGCCAGCAGCGTGGGGGGGGATTCACCCCTCCACTTT. Translated: CASSVGGDSPLHF.

The genes are TRBV11-3 and TRBJ2-1; 14 bases agree with TRBD2. Per germline, CDR1 SGHNT and CDR2 YENEEA. This CDR3 spans 19 amino acids. Trimming took 1 base from V and 4 from J; bases not matched to a gene: 9. CDR3: CASSLARLAGGVGYNEQFF. In nucleotides, the CDR3 is TGTGCCAGCAGCTTAGCCCGACTAGCGGGGGGGGTAGGTTACAATGAGCAGTTCTTC.

The rearrangement links TRBV4-2 to TRBJ1-1; D gene uncertain. CDR3 size: 14 residues. Germline-derived CDR1 and CDR2 are LGHNA and YNFKEQ. Trimming took 0 bases from V and 4 from J, leaving 9 bases between them. The CDR3 spells CASSQDEAVTEAFF. CDR3 coding DNA: TGTGCCAGCAGCCAAGATGAGGCAGTCACTGAAGCTTTCTTT.

This clone was seen more than once but under ten times. The V gene is TRBV4-1, the J gene TRBJ2-5; TRBD2 matches at 9 bases. V lost 1 base and J lost 5; bases outside the gene matches: 8. Looked up from germline, CDR1 is MGHRA and CDR2 is YSYEKL. The CDR3 loop spans 16 amino acids. The CDR3 DNA reads TGCGCCAGCAGCCAAGTAATTGCGGGGGGGCCGGAGACCCAGTACTTC. The encoded protein is CASSQVIAGGPETQYF.

The V gene is TRBV6-5, the J gene TRBJ1-1; no clear D gene. Trimming removed 0 bases from V and 0 bases from J, with 8 bases in between. Germline V gene data show CDR1 as MNHEY and CDR2 as SVGAGI. The CDR3 runs 15 residues. CDR3 amino acids: CASSYSRVLNTEAFF. The CDR3 region has the DNA TGTGCCAGCAGTTACTCGAGGGTACTGAACACTGAAGCTTTCTTT.

This clone was found a few times. J is TRBJ1-1 and V is TRBV11-3, with D possibly TRBD1 on 6 matching bases. The ends were cut back, 5 bases at V and 4 bases at J, with 14 bases in the middle. Germline values: CDR1 SGHNT, CDR2 YENEEA. The CDR3 is 14 amino acids. CDR3 sequence reads: CASSRTAAGTEAFF. Here the CDR3 DNA reads TGTGCCAGCAGCCGGACAGCGGCGGGCACTGAAGCTTTCTTT. Filled out from reference TRBV11-3 and TRBJ1-1, the complete variable domain reads EAGVVQSPRYKIIEKKQPVAFWCNPISGHNTLYWYLQNLGQGPELLIRYENEEAVDDSQLPKDRFSAERLKGVDSTLKIQPAELGDSAVYLCASSRTAAGTEAFFGQGTRLTVV.

The table lists this clone with a few counts. This chain uses TRBV3-1 (or the pseudogene TRBV3-2) with TRBJ1-2; 7 nucleotides match TRBD1. The germline gives CDR1 LGHDT, CDR2 YNNKEL (reference sequence). The V gene end was trimmed by 4 bases and the J gene end by 3 bases; junction bases not matched to a gene: 5. This CDR3 is 14 amino acids long. As DNA, the CDR3 is TGTGCCAGCAGCCCTACTACAGGGGACTATGGCTACACCTTC. Translating gives CASSPTTGDYGYTF.

Here the CDR3 DNA reads TGTGCCAGCAGCCTCTGGGACAGGGGCGGGGAGACCCAGTACTTC. The encoded protein is CASSLWDRGGETQYF. The rearrangement links TRBV11-3 to TRBJ2-5, with 10 positions matching TRBD1. Germline assignment: CDR1 SGHNT and CDR2 YENEEA. V lost 5 bases and J lost 5; bases outside the gene matches: 8. The CDR3 runs to 15 residues. Full variable domain (outside the CDR3, taken from reference TRBV11-3 and TRBJ2-5): EAGVVQSPRYKIIEKKQPVAFWCNPISGHNTLYWYLQNLGQGPELLIRYENEEAVDDSQLPKDRFSAERLKGVDSTLKIQPAELGDSAVYLCASSLWDRGGETQYFGPGTRLLVL.

This clone was seen a handful of times. The V gene is TRBV19, the J gene TRBJ1-1; D gene unclear. Germline V gene sequence: CDR1 LNHDA, CDR2 SQIVND (reference sequence). With 3 bases removed from V and 1 base from J, the gap between germline ends came to 6 bases. CDR3 length equals 13 residues. The CDR3 protein is CASSIRGNTEAFF. DNA for the CDR3: TGTGCCAGTAGTATTCGGGGGAACACTGAAGCTTTCTTT. The full variable domain, its missing parts supplied by reference TRBV19 and TRBJ1-1, is DGGITQSPKYLFRKEGQNVTLSCEQNLNHDAMYWYRQDPGQGLRLIYYSQIVNDFQKGDIAEGYSVSREKKESFPLTVTSAQKNPTAFYLCASSIRGNTEAFFGQGTRLTVV.

This chain links TRBV5-1 with TRBJ1-2; possibly TRBD1 for D (6 bases). Trimming cost V 0 bases and J 6 bases, with 9 bases left between them. This CDR3 spans 13 amino acids. The germline V gene encodes CDR1 SGHRS and CDR2 YFSETQ. CDR3 residues: CASSLAQGNGYTF. The CDR3 DNA reads TGCGCCAGCAGCTTGGCCCAGGGGAATGGCTACACCTTC.

The chain has TRBV3-1 (or the pseudogene TRBV3-2) and TRBJ2-5; tentatively, D is TRBD2 (6 bases). The CDR3 consists of 14 residues. The germline V gene encodes CDR1 LGHDT and CDR2 YNNKEL (reference sequence). V was trimmed by 6 bases and J by 2 bases, leaving 13 bases between them. DNA for the CDR3: TGTGCCAGCAGACGACGGGGGAGACAAGAGACCCAGTACTTC. It yields the protein CASRRRGRQETQYF.

The chain recombines TRBV5-6 with TRBJ1-2; no reliable D call. Germline assignment: CDR1 SGHDT and CDR2 YYEEEE. The CDR3 is 13 amino acids. Trimming stripped 7 bases from V and 6 bases from J, with 16 bases between. The CDR3 nucleotides read TGTGCCAGCCGGCTCGGGAGGGTCCATGGCTACACCTTC. This codes for CASRLGRVHGYTF.

The chain couples TRBV5-5 to TRBJ1-3; no clear D. This CDR3 has 15 amino acids. Trimming pared 0 bases from V and 5 bases from J, leaving 12 bases between. CDR1 and CDR2 from the germline V gene are SGHKS and YYEKEE (reference sequence). CDR3 DNA: TGTGCCAGCAGCTTGGGCGAACTATCTAGAAACACCATATATTTT. This sequence encodes CASSLGELSRNTIYF.

The chain joins TRBV6-5 to TRBJ1-1, with no clear D. CDR1 is MNHEY and CDR2 is SVGAGI in the germline V gene. The CDR3 runs to 15 residues. V lost 0 bases, J lost 4 bases, and 12 bases lay in between. The CDR3 nucleotides are TGTGCCAGCAGTTACTCGAATCCGGGGTCCACTGAAGCTTTCTTT. Translation gives CASSYSNPGSTEAFF.

The count of this clone is one. The chain carries TRBV2 and TRBJ1-5; 8 bases are shared with TRBD1. Germline CDR1 and CDR2: SNHLY and FYNNEI. After removal of 8 bases from V and 15 bases from J, the junction contained 15 bases not matched to a gene. CDR3 size: 13 residues. The CDR3 loop is CASLGQGGLVWHF. The CDR3 bases are TGTGCCAGCCTAGGACAGGGTGGACTTGTCTGGCATTTT.

The chain couples TRBV4-2 to TRBJ1-2; no definite D call. CDR1 and CDR2 (germline): LGHNA, YNFKEQ. The CDR3 is 16 amino acids. Trimming left V 1 base short and J 5 bases short, with 17 bases between. CDR3 sequence: CASSQVLVAGFYGYTF. Written as DNA, the CDR3 is TGTGCCAGCAGCCAAGTACTCGTCGCCGGGTTTTATGGCTACACCTTC.

The chain recombines TRBV20-1 with TRBJ1-5; D is possibly TRBD1 (5 bases). V lost 5 bases, J lost 8 bases, and 10 bases lay in between. Germline CDR1 is DFQATT and CDR2 is SNEGSKA (reference sequence). The CDR3 is made up of 11 amino acids. CDR3 loop: CSAAGNEPQHF. The CDR3 DNA reads TGCAGTGCTGCAGGGAATGAGCCCCAGCATTTT.

The chain uses TRBV6-5 and TRBJ2-2, with 10 positions matching TRBD1. V shed 5 bases, J shed 7 bases, and the junction held 7 bases outside the gene matches. Germline CDR1 and CDR2: MNHEY and SVGAGI. The CDR3 covers 15 residues. CDR3 protein: CASSPDRGQNGELFF. The CDR3 nucleotides are TGTGCCAGCAGTCCCGACAGGGGGCAGAACGGGGAGCTGTTTTTT.

This chain connects TRBV29-1 to TRBJ2-7, with 9 positions matching TRBD2. CDR1 and CDR2 (germline): SQVTM, ANQGSEA. The CDR3 runs to 14 residues. Trimming at V came to 8 bases and at J to 3 bases, leaving 11 bases not matched to a gene. As DNA, the CDR3 is TGCAGCCCCGGGCGGGGGGGTACTATCTACGAGCAGTACTTC. Translating gives CSPGRGGTIYEQYF.

The genes are TRBV19 and TRBJ1-2; 11 nucleotides agree with TRBD1. The junction had 6 bases not matched to a gene; V was cut back by 1 base and J by 8 bases. In germline, CDR1 is LNHDA, CDR2 SQIVND (reference sequence). The CDR3 loop spans 15 amino acids. CDR3 sequence reads: CASSIVGQGAYGYTF. DNA of the CDR3: TGTGCCAGTAGTATAGTAGGACAGGGGGCCTACGGCTACACCTTC.